This paragraph reports one T cell receptor beta chain. This CDR3 region has 15 residues. Trimming took 0 bases from V and 3 from J, leaving 12 bases between them. The germline gives CDR1 SGHRS, CDR2 YFSETQ. TCRdb recomputed calls from the 5' RACE reads with MiXCR, one row per CDR3 protein. Of 510,000 or so distinct CDR3 sequences in the sample, less than 20% were seen once. The data derive from a study of T cells after yellow fever vaccination. The sample was PBMCs, taken 15 days after the yellow fever booster vaccination. The V call is TRBV5-1, the J call TRBJ2-5, with D unclear. This sequence was found in a young man who received the YFV17D yellow fever vaccine. DNA of the CDR3: TGCGCCAGCAGCTTGGAAGGCGGACCAGAAGAGACCCAGTACTTC. This codes for CASSLEGGPEETQYF.